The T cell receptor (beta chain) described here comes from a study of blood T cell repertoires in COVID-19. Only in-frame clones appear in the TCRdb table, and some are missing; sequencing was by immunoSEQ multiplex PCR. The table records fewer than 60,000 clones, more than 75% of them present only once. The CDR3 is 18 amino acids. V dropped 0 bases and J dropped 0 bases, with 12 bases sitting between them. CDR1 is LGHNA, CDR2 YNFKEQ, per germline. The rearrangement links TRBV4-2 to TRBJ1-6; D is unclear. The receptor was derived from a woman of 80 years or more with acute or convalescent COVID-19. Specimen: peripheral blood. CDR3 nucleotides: TGTGCCAGCAGCCAAGAAACGGGCGGGAGCTCCTATAATTCACCCCTCCACTTT. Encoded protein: CASSQETGGSSYNSPLHF.